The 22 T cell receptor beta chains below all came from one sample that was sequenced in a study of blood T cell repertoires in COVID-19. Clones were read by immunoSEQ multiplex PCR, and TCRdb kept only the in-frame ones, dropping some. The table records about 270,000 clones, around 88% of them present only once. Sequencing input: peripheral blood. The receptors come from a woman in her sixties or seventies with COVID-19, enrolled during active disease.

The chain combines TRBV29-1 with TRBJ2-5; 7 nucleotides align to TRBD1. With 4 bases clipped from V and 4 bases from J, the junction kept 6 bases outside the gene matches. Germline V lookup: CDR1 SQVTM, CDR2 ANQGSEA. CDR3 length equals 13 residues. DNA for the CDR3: TGCAGCGTTGGGGCAGGGGGTCGAGAGACCCAGTACTTC. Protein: CSVGAGGRETQYF. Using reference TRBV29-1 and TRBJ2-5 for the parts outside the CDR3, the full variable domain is SAVISQKPSRDICQRGTSLTIQCQVDSQVTMMFWYRQQPGQSLTLIATANQGSEATYESGFVIDKFPISRPNLTFSTLTVSNMSPEDSSIYLCSVGAGGRETQYFGPGTRLLVL.

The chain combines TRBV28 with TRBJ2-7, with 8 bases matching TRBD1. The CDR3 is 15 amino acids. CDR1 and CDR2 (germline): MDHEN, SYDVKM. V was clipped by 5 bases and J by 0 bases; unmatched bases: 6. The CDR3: CASSAGGSLSYEQYF. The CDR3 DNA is TGTGCCAGCAGTGCAGGGGGCTCCCTCTCCTACGAGCAGTACTTC.

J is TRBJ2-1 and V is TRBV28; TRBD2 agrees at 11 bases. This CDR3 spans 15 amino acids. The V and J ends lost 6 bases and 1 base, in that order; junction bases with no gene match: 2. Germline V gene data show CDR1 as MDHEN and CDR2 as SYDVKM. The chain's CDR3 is CASRTSGVSYNEQFF. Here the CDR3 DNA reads TGTGCCAGCAGGACTAGCGGGGTTTCCTACAATGAGCAGTTCTTC.

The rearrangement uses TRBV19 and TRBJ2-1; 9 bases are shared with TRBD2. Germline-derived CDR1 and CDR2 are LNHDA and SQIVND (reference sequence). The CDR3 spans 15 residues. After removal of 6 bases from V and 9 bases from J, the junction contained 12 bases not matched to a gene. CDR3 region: CASRRGASGEFEQFF. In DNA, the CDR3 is TGTGCCAGTAGGAGGGGGGCTAGCGGGGAGTTTGAGCAGTTCTTC. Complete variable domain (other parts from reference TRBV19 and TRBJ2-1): DGGITQSPKYLFRKEGQNVTLSCEQNLNHDAMYWYRQDPGQGLRLIYYSQIVNDFQKGDIAEGYSVSREKKESFPLTVTSAQKNPTAFYLCASRRGASGEFEQFFGPGTRLTVL.

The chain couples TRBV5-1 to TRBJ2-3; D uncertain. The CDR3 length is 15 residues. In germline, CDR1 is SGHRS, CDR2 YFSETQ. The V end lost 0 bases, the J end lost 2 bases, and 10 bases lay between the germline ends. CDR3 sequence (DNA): TGCGCCAGCAGCTTGGGTCAACCTAACACAGATACGCAGTATTTT. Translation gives CASSLGQPNTDTQYF.

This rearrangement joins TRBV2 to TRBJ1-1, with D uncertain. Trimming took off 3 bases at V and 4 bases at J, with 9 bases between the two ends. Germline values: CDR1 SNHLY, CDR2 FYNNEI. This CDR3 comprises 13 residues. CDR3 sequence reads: CASSDTGGTEAFF. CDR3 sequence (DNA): TGTGCCAGCAGTGACACCGGCGGCACTGAAGCTTTCTTT.

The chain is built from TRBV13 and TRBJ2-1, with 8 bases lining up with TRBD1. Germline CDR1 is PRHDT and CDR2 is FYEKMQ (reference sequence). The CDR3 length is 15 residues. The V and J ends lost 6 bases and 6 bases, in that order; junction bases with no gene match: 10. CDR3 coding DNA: TGTGCCAGCAGTAACTCCGGGACAGGTGTCAATGAGCAGTTCTTC. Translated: CASSNSGTGVNEQFF.

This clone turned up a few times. The CDR3 reads CASSPDRAAYGYTF. In nucleotides, the CDR3 is TGTGCCAGCAGCCCGGACAGGGCTGCCTATGGCTACACCTTC. J is TRBJ1-2 and V is TRBV5-4, with 8 bases identical to TRBD1. This CDR3 has 14 amino acids. CDR1 and CDR2 (germline): SGHNT, YYREEE (reference sequence). Trimming at V came to 4 bases and at J to 4 bases, leaving 6 bases not matched to a gene.

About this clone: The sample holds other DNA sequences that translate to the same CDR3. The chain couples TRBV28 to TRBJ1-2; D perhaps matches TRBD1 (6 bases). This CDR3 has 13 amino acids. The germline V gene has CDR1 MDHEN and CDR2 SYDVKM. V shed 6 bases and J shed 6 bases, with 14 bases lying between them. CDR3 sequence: CASRPTGRDGYTF. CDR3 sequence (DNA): TGTGCCAGCAGGCCTACAGGGAGAGATGGCTACACCTTC.

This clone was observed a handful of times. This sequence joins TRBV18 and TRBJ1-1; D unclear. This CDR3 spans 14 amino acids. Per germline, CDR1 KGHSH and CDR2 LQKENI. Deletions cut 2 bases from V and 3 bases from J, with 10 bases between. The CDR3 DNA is TGTGCCAGCTCACCAGAAGCCTTCGACACTGAAGCTTTCTTT. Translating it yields CASSPEAFDTEAFF.

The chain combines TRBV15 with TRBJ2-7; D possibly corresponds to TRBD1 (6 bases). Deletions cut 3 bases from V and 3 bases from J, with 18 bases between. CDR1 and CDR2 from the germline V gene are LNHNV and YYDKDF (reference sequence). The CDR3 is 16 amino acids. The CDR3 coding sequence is TGTGCCACCAGCAGGATCACCGGGACAAAAGACTACGAGCAGTACTTC. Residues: CATSRITGTKDYEQYF. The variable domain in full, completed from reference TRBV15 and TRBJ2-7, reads DAMVIQNPRYQVTQFGKPVTLSCSQTLNHNVMYWYQQKSSQAPKLLFHYYDKDFNNEADTPDNFQSRRPNTSFCFLDIRSPGLGDTAMYLCATSRITGTKDYEQYFGPGTRLTVT.

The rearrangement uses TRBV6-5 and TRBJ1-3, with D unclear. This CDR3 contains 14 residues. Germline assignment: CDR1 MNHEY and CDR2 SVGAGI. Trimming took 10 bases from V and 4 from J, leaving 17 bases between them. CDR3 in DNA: TGTGCCACCCAAACCTGGCAGGCCGGAAACACCATATATTTT. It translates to CATQTWQAGNTIYF.

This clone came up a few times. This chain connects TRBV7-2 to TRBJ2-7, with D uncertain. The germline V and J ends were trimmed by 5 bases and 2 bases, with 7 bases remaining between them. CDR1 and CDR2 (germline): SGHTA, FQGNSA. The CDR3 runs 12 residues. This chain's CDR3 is CASSRLAYEQYF. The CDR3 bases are TGTGCCAGCAGCCGACTGGCCTACGAGCAGTACTTC. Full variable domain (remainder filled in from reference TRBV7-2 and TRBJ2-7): GAGVSQSPSNKVTEKGKDVELRCDPISGHTALYWYRQSLGQGLEFLIYFQGNSAPDKSGLPSDRFSAERTGGSVSTLTIQRTQQEDSAVYLCASSRLAYEQYFGPGTRLTVT.

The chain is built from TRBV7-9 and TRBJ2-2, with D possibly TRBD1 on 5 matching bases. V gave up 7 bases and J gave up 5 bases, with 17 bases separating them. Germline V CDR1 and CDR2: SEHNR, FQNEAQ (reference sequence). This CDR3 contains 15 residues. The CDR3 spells CASIPDSYLTGELFF. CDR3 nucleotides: TGTGCCAGCATTCCCGACAGCTACCTAACCGGGGAGCTGTTTTTT. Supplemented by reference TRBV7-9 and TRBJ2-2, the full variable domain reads DTGVSQNPRHKITKRGQNVTFRCDPISEHNRLYWYRQTLGQGPEFLTYFQNEAQLEKSRLLSDRFSAERPKGSFSTLEIQRTEQGDSAMYLCASIPDSYLTGELFFGEGSRLTVL.

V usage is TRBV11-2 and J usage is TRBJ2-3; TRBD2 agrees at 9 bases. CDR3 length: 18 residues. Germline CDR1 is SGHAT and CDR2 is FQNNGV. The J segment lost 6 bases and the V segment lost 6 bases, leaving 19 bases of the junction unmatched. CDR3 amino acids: CASRPFPGGGGNEDTQYF. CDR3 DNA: TGTGCCAGCAGGCCGTTTCCCGGCGGGGGGGGAAATGAGGATACGCAGTATTTT.

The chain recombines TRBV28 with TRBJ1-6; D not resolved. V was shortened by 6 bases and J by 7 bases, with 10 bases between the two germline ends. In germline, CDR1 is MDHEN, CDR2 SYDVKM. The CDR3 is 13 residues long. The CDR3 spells CASSEGWNSPLHF. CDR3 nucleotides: TGTGCCAGCAGCGAGGGTTGGAATTCACCCCTCCACTTT.

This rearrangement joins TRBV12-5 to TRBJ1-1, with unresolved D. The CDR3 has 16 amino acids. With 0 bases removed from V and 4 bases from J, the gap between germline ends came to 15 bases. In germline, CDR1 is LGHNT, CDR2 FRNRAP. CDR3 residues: CASGLVKSNGITEAFF. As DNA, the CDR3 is TGTGCTAGTGGTTTGGTAAAGTCGAACGGTATCACTGAAGCTTTCTTT.

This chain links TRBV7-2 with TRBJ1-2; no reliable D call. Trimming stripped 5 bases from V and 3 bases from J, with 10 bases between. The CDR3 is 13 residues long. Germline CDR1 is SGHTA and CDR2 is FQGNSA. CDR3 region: CASSLSGDYGYTF. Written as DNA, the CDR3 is TGTGCCAGCAGCCTCTCCGGGGACTATGGCTACACCTTC.

CDR3 nucleotides: TGTGCCAGCATCGACGACAGGGGGGGTGAAAAACTGTTTTTT. It translates to CASIDDRGGEKLFF. The chain has TRBV6-5 and TRBJ1-4, with 9 bases identical to TRBD1. V lost 7 bases, J lost 7 bases, and 7 bases stayed unmatched. Germline assignment: CDR1 MNHEY and CDR2 SVGAGI. This CDR3 has 14 amino acids.

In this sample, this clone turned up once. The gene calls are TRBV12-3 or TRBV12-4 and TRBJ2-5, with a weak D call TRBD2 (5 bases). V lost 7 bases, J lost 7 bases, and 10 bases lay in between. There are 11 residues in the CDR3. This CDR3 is CASTVRGTQYF. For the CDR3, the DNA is TGTGCCAGCACCGTCCGGGGGACCCAGTACTTC.

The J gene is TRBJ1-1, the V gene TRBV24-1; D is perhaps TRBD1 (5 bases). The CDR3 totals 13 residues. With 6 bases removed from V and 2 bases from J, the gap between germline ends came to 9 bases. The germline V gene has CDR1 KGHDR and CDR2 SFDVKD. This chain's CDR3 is CATSRGYNTEAFF. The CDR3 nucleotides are TGTGCCACCAGTCGGGGGTATAACACTGAAGCTTTCTTT.

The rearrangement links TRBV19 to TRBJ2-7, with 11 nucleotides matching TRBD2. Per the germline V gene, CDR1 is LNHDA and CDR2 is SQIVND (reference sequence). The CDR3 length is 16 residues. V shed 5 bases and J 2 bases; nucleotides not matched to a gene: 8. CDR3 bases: TGTGCCAGTAGTGTCCAACTAGCGGGGGCCGCCTACGAGCAGTACTTC. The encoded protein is CASSVQLAGAAYEQYF.